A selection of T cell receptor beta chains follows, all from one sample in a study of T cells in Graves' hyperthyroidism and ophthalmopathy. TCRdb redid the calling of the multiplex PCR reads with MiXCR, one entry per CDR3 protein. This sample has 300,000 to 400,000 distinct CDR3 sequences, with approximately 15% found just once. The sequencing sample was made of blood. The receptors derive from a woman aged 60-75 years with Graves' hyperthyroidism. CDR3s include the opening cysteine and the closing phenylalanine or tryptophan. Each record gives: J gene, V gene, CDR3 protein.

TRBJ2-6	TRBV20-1	CSARDRQTTSGANVLTF
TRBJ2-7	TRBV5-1	CASSLELAGAEQYF
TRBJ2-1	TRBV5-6	CASSWTPKSSYNEQFF
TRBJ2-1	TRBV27	CASGEQFF
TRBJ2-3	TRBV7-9	CASSPWTGYTDTQYF
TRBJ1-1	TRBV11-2	CASSPEQGWHTEAFF
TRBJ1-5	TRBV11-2	CASSLSTGINQPQHF
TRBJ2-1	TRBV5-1	CASSASTTSPMRFF
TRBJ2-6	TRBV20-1	CSATAGAGANVLTF
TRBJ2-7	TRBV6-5	CASSYSRVAGKISYEQYF
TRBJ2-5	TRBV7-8	CASSEEGWETQYF
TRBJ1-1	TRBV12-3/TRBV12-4	CASRERTDMNTEAFF
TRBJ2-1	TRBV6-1	CASRGAGGNLNEQFF